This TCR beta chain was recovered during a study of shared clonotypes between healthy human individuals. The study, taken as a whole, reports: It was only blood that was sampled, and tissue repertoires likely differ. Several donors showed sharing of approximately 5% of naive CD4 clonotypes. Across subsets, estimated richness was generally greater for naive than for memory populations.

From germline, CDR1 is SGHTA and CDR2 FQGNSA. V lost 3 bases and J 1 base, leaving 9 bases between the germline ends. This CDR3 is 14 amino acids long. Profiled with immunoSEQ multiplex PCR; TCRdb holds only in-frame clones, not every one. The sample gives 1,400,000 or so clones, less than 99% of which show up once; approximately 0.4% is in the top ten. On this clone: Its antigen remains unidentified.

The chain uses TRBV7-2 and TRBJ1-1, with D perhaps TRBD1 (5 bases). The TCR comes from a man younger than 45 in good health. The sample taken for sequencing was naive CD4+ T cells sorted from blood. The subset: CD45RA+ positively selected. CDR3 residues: CASSFLTANTEAFF. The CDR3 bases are TGTGCCAGCAGCTTCCTGACAGCGAACACTGAAGCTTTCTTT.